These 4 T cell receptor beta chains originate from one sample sequenced in a study of blood T cell repertoires in COVID-19. This table comes from immunoSEQ multiplex PCR, and its TCRdb copy is limited to in-frame clones, with some not included. The sample lists approximately 250,000 clones, about 89% seen once, with about 10% in the top ten. Sequenced sample: peripheral blood. The receptors were sampled from a man aged 35 to 55 with active or convalescent COVID-19.

As for this clone: The junction and the germline gene differ at one end; a read error may be behind it. This chain joins TRBV4-1 and TRBJ1-2; D unresolved. This CDR3 region has 13 residues. The germline CDR1 and CDR2 sequences are MGHRA and YSYEKL. The CDR3 DNA sequence: TGCGCCAGCAGCCAAGACGGGTACTATAGCTACACCTTC. Its translation is CASSQDGYYSYTF.

V usage is TRBV19 and J usage is TRBJ1-3, with D possibly TRBD1 on 5 matching bases. Trimming took 6 bases from V and 4 from J, leaving 10 bases between them. The CDR3 extends over 13 amino acids. Germline V CDR1 and CDR2: LNHDA, SQIVND (reference sequence). The CDR3 is CASRHRQGNTIYF. The CDR3 bases are TGTGCCAGTAGGCACCGACAGGGAAACACCATATATTTT. Using reference TRBV19 and TRBJ1-3 for the parts outside the CDR3, the full variable domain is DGGITQSPKYLFRKEGQNVTLSCEQNLNHDAMYWYRQDPGQGLRLIYYSQIVNDFQKGDIAEGYSVSREKKESFPLTVTSAQKNPTAFYLCASRHRQGNTIYFGEGSWLTVV.

The count of this clone is one. J is TRBJ2-2 and V is TRBV5-1; the match to TRBD1 covers 10 bases. This CDR3 has 17 residues. CDR1 and CDR2 (germline): SGHRS, YFSETQ. Trimming took 0 bases from V and 5 from J; bases not matched to a gene: 7. CDR3 nucleotides: TGCGCCAGCAGCTTGGCAGCGGGGACAGGGGTGACCGGGGAGCTGTTTTTT. Its translation is CASSLAAGTGVTGELFF.

The rearrangement uses TRBV10-1 and TRBJ1-5; no definite D call. This CDR3 is built from 19 residues. Trimming took 2 bases from V and 5 from J, leaving 25 bases between them. From germline, CDR1 is WNHNN and CDR2 SYGVQD (reference sequence). The DNA for the CDR3 is TGCGCCAGCAGTGAGGATTGTTTGAGCCGGGCGGGCTGCGATCAGCCCCAGCATTTT. This codes for CASSEDCLSRAGCDQPQHF.